This TCR beta chain is drawn from a study of response to subunit inactivated influenza vaccine. Study-wide points: The authors offered the suggestion that each seasonal influenza vaccination recruits few new T cells.

V shed 3 bases and J 2 bases; nucleotides not matched to a gene: 4. This CDR3 spans 14 amino acids. Germline V gives CDR1 MNHEY, CDR2 SVGAGI. TCRdb independently ran MiXCR on the RT-PCR reads; one entry per CDR3 protein. The sample has a few hundred thousand distinct CDR3 sequences, 11% to 15% seen once. This clonotype was seen many times. As yet, its antigen is unknown. This TCR derives from a man in his forties or fifties who received an inactivated influenza vaccine. This material consisted of PBMCs from blood, taken about 13 days after vaccination. The chain links TRBV6-5 to TRBJ2-7; 7 bases line up with TRBD1. Here the CDR3 DNA reads TGTGCCAGCAGTTATGGGACAGCGACCTACGAGCAGTACTTC. This gives the protein CASSYGTATYEQYF.